A selection of T cell receptor beta chains follows, all from one sample in a study of blood T cell repertoires in COVID-19. Assay: immunoSEQ multiplex PCR; the TCRdb copy retains only in-frame clones and omits some. The table includes hundreds of thousands of clones, 88% detected once. The sequenced sample was PBMCs or T cells enriched from blood (not recorded which). These receptor sequences come from a woman aged 30 to 39 who had recovered from COVID-19. Both conserved end residues are part of each CDR3. D genes are given only for firm matches. Size values are once, few and many counts, or a class for expanded clones, and some rows have none.

size: .
V: TRBV27
D: .
J: TRBJ1-6
DNA: TGTGCCAGCAGTTTATCCACGGGACTTCTTTCACCCCTCCACTTT
CDR3: CASSLSTGLLSPLHF

size: few
V: TRBV4-1
D: TRBD2
J: TRBJ2-2
DNA: TGCGCCAGCAGCCAAGGACTAGCGGATAACACCGGGGAGCTGTTTTTT
CDR3: CASSQGLADNTGELFF

size: .
V: TRBV24-1
D: .
J: TRBJ2-5
DNA: TGTGCCACCAGTGGACATACCTACGGTCGGGAGACCCAGTACTTC
CDR3: CATSGHTYGRETQYF

size: .
V: TRBV11-1
D: .
J: TRBJ1-1
DNA: TGTGCCAGCAGCATAGTGCCCGGCACTGAAGCTTTCTTT
CDR3: CASSIVPGTEAFF

size: .
V: TRBV7-9
D: .
J: TRBJ2-3
DNA: TGTGCCAGCAGACTCCAGATAGCCACAGATACGCAGTATTTT
CDR3: CASRLQIATDTQYF

size: .
V: TRBV6-2/TRBV6-3
D: .
J: TRBJ1-2
DNA: TGTGCCAGCAGTTACTCACAGTATGGCTACACCTTC
CDR3: CASSYSQYGYTF

size: .
V: TRBV3-1/TRBV3-2
D: .
J: TRBJ2-1
DNA: TGTGCCAGCAGTCCGGGACTCAGCTCCTACAATGAGCAGTTCTTC
CDR3: CASSPGLSSYNEQFF

size: .
V: TRBV28
D: .
J: TRBJ1-1
DNA: TGTGCCAGCAATAGAGGACAGCTTGGAGCTTTCTTT
CDR3: CASNRGQLGAFF

size: .
V: TRBV19
D: .
J: TRBJ2-3
DNA: TGTGCCAGTAGTAGCCAGGATTTCACAGATACGCAGTATTTT
CDR3: CASSSQDFTDTQYF

size: .
V: TRBV2
D: .
J: TRBJ2-5
DNA: TGTGCCAGCAGTGAAGGCGGAGAGACCCAGTACTTC
CDR3: CASSEGGETQYF

size: .
V: TRBV5-5
D: TRBD1
J: TRBJ1-2
DNA: TGTGCCAGCAGCTTGGCGTTGGGACAGGGTTTGAGCTACACCTTC
CDR3: CASSLALGQGLSYTF

size: .
V: TRBV19
D: TRBD1
J: TRBJ1-3
DNA: TGTGCCAGCGGGACAGGGTTGGGAAACACCATATATTTT
CDR3: CASGTGLGNTIYF

size: .
V: TRBV6-4
D: TRBD2
J: TRBJ2-1
DNA: TGTGCCAGCAGTGACTCCGCAACTAGCGGGGTCAATGAGCAGTTCTTC
CDR3: CASSDSATSGVNEQFF

size: many
V: TRBV2
D: TRBD1
J: TRBJ1-4
DNA: TGTGCCAGCAGTAGCGGACAGGGGGAGACTAATGAAAAACTGTTTTTT
CDR3: CASSSGQGETNEKLFF

size: .
V: TRBV28
D: TRBD2
J: TRBJ2-3
DNA: TGTGCCAGCAGTTTACAGCGGGGGGCCACAGATACGCAGTATTTT
CDR3: CASSLQRGATDTQYF

size: .
V: TRBV10-1
D: .
J: TRBJ2-5
DNA: TGCGCCAGCGGCGAGGCACGAGAGACCCAGTACTTC
CDR3: CASGEARETQYF